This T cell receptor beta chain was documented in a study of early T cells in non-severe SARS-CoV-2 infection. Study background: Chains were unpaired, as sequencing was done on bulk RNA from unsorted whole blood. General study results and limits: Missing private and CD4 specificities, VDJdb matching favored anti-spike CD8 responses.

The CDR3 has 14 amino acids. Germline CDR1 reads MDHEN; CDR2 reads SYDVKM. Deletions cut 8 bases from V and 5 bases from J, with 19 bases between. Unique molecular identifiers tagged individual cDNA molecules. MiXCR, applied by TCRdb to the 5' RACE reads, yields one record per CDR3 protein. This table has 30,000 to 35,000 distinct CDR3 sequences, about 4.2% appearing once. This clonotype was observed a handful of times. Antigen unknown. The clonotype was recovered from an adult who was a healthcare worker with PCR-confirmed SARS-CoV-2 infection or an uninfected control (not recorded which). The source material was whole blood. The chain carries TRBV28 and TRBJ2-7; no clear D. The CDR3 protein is CASADRISLHEQYF. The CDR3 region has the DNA TGTGCCAGCGCTGATAGGATTTCTCTCCACGAGCAGTACTTC.